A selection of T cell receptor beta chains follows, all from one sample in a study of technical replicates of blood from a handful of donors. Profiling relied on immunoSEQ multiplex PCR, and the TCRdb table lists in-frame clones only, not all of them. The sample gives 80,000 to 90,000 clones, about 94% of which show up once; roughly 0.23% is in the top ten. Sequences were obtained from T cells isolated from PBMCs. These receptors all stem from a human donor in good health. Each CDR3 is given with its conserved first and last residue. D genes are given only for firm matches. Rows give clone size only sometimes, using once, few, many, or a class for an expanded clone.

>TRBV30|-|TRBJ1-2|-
TGTGCCTGGACGAAACGGGGGAAAGGTGGCTACACCTTC
CAWTKRGKGGYTF
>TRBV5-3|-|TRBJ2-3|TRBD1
TGTGCCAGAAGCCCCGGACGAGACAGGGGTTGGGACACAGATACGCAGTATTTT
CARSPGRDRGWDTDTQYF
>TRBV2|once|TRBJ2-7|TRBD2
TGTGCCAGCAGTGAGTACGGGGGGGAGTACGAGCAGTACTTC
CASSEYGGEYEQYF
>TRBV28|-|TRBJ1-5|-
TGTGCCAGCAGTCGGACAGCAACCTTCAATCAGCCCCAGCATTTT
CASSRTATFNQPQHF
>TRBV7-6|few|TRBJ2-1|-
TGTGCCAGCAGCTTAGCAGACAGTGAGCAGTTCTTC
CASSLADSEQFF
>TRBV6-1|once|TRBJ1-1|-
TGTGCCAGCAGTATGAGGCCGAACACTGAAGCTTTCTTT
CASSMRPNTEAFF
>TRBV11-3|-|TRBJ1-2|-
TGTGCCAGCAGCTTAGAAGAGGGCGCCTACTATGGCTACACCTTC
CASSLEEGAYYGYTF
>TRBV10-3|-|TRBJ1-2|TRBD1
TGTGCCATCAGCCCGACAGGGTTGGGCTACACCTTC
CAISPTGLGYTF
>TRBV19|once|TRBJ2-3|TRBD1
TGTGCCAGTAGTATAGGACAGGGGGCAGATACGCAGTATTTT
CASSIGQGADTQYF
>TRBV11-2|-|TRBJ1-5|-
TGTGCCAGCAGCTTAGCGGGGGGCAATCAGCCCCAGCATTTT
CASSLAGGNQPQHF
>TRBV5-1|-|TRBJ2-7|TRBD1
TGCGCCAGCAGCTTGTCAGGGGGTTTAGGCTACGAGCAGTACTTC
CASSLSGGLGYEQYF
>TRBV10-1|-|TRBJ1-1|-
TGCGCCAGCAGTGAGTCGGGCAGGGGCCTAGAAGCTTTCTTT
CASSESGRGLEAFF